A selection of T cell receptor beta chains follows, all from one sample in a study of regulatory T cells in long-lasting Graves disease. TCRdb recomputed calls from the multiplex PCR reads with MiXCR, one row per CDR3 protein. The data hold 420,000 or so distinct CDR3 sequences, with about a sixth observed a single time. A further study also used this sample, focusing on T cells in Graves' hyperthyroidism and ophthalmopathy.

Sequences were derived from peripheral blood mononuclear cells (PBMCs), sampled at new diagnosis, from a patient treated with antithyroid drugs. The receptors derive from a woman in her late teens or twenties with Graves disease. The CDR3 runs from the conserved cysteine through the conserved F or W. Fields, in order: J gene, D gene, clone size, V gene, CDR3 DNA, CDR3 protein. The D gene is left open where the match is weak. Not every row has a clone size; where given, it reads once, few, many or a size class.

j_call: TRBJ1-1
d_call: -
clone_size: -
v_call: TRBV2
cdr3_nt: TGTGCCAGCAGTGAGGGGATCACTGAAGCTTTCTTT
cdr3_aa: CASSEGITEAFF

j_call: TRBJ1-2
d_call: -
clone_size: many
v_call: TRBV3-1
cdr3_nt: TGTGCCAGCAGCCCGCCGCGCAGAGACTATGGCTACACCTTC
cdr3_aa: CASSPPRRDYGYTF

j_call: TRBJ2-7
d_call: TRBD1
clone_size: few
v_call: TRBV10-3
cdr3_nt: TGTGCCATCAGTGACTTTCGGGACAGCTCCTACGAGCAGTACTTC
cdr3_aa: CAISDFRDSSYEQYF

j_call: TRBJ2-7
d_call: TRBD2
clone_size: -
v_call: TRBV20-1
cdr3_nt: TGCAGTGCTAGGATTCCAGCGGGAGAAGGCGAGCAGTACTTC
cdr3_aa: CSARIPAGEGEQYF

j_call: TRBJ2-7
d_call: -
clone_size: many
v_call: TRBV7-8
cdr3_nt: TGTGCCAGCAGCATCGAGCGGGGACACCCCTACGAGCAGTACTTC
cdr3_aa: CASSIERGHPYEQYF

j_call: TRBJ1-5
d_call: TRBD1
clone_size: few
v_call: TRBV14
cdr3_nt: TGTGCCAGCAGCCAAGGAGAGGGACAGTTTGGTTTACAGCCCCAGCATTTT
cdr3_aa: CASSQGEGQFGLQPQHF

j_call: TRBJ2-3
d_call: -
clone_size: few
v_call: TRBV5-1
cdr3_nt: TGCGCCAGCAAGGGGGGGGAATTGGACCCCACAGATACGCAGTATTTT
cdr3_aa: CASKGGELDPTDTQYF

j_call: TRBJ2-1
d_call: TRBD2
clone_size: many
v_call: TRBV28
cdr3_nt: TGTGCCAGCAGTTTGTGGGGACTAGGCGACAATGAGCAGTTCTTC
cdr3_aa: CASSLWGLGDNEQFF

j_call: TRBJ2-1
d_call: -
clone_size: -
v_call: TRBV6-1
cdr3_nt: TGTGCCACCAAACTTGATCCGGGGGCGTACGAGCAGTTCTTC
cdr3_aa: CATKLDPGAYEQFF

j_call: TRBJ1-4
d_call: TRBD1
clone_size: -
v_call: TRBV7-2
cdr3_nt: TGTGCCAGCTCTGAAGGGGGCCTTACGGGAAAACTGTTTTTT
cdr3_aa: CASSEGGLTGKLFF

j_call: TRBJ2-3
d_call: -
clone_size: many
v_call: TRBV20-1
cdr3_nt: TGCAGTGCTAGAGATGGGAGTAAAGCGCAGTATTTT
cdr3_aa: CSARDGSKAQYF

j_call: TRBJ2-7
d_call: -
clone_size: many
v_call: TRBV2
cdr3_nt: TGTGCCAGCAGTGAGCAGGACAGCTACGAGCAGTACTTC
cdr3_aa: CASSEQDSYEQYF

j_call: TRBJ2-1
d_call: -
clone_size: many
v_call: TRBV5-1
cdr3_nt: TGCGCCAGCAGCCCAGCTGGGACACCAAACAATGAGCAGTTCTTC
cdr3_aa: CASSPAGTPNNEQFF

j_call: TRBJ2-3
d_call: TRBD2
clone_size: many
v_call: TRBV27
cdr3_nt: TGTGCCAGCAGTTTATCCTCCGGACTAGCGGGAGGAGATACGCAGTATTTT
cdr3_aa: CASSLSSGLAGGDTQYF

j_call: TRBJ2-2
d_call: TRBD2
clone_size: few
v_call: TRBV28
cdr3_nt: TGTGCCACACAGACTAGCGGGAGTGCGTCCGGGGAGCTGTTTTTT
cdr3_aa: CATQTSGSASGELFF

j_call: TRBJ2-3
d_call: -
clone_size: -
v_call: TRBV7-8
cdr3_nt: TGTGCCAGCAGCTTAGGATTTCTTTCGTCGCTGAAAGGCACAGATACGCAGTATTTT
cdr3_aa: CASSLGFLSSLKGTDTQYF

j_call: TRBJ1-1
d_call: -
clone_size: many
v_call: TRBV6-2/TRBV6-3
cdr3_nt: TGTGCCAGCAGTTACTCGAGACACCAGGTGAACACTGAAGCTTTCTTT
cdr3_aa: CASSYSRHQVNTEAFF